This T cell receptor beta chain was identified during a study of blood T cells in healthy people across ages. General observations from the study: More naive CD4+ cells and higher diversity were found in long-lived than in aged donors.

Then a second PCR, running about 6 to 12 cycles, was carried out with a sample-barcoded 5' primer and a J-beta primer mix. TCRdb re-called the 5' RACE reads with MiXCR, one entry per CDR3 protein. The sample yields around 1,100,000 distinct CDR3 sequences, under 40% seen once. The CDR3 totals 14 residues. Trimming pared 10 bases from V and 5 bases from J, leaving 18 bases between. CDR1 is ENHRY, CDR2 SYGVKD, per germline. This clonotype has only a few counts. As yet, its antigen is unknown. The source of this sequence is a man between 18 and 29 years old in good health. The rearrangement joins TRBV10-3 to TRBJ2-1; a weak D match, TRBD2 (6 bases). What was sequenced was blood. CDR3: CATLGGLRNNEQFF. CDR3 sequence (DNA): TGTGCCACCCTGGGAGGCCTGAGGAACAATGAGCAGTTCTTC.